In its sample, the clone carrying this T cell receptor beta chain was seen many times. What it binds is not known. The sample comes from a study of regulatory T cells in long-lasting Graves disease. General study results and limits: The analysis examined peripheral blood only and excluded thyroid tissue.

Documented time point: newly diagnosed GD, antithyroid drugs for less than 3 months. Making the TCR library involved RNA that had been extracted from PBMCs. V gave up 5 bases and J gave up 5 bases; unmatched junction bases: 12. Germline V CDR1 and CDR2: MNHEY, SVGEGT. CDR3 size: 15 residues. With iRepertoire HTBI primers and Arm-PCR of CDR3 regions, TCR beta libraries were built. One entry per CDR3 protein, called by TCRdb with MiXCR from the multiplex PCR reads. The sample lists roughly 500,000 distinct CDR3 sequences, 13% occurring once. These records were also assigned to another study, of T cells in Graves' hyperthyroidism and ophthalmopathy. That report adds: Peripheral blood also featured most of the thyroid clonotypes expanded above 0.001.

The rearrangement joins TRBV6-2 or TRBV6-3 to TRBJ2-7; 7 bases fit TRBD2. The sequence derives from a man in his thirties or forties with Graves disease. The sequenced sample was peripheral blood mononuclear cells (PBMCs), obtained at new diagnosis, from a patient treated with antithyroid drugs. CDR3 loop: CASSGGKSGTHEQYF. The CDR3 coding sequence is TGTGCCAGCAGTGGAGGTAAAAGCGGGACCCACGAGCAGTACTTC.